This T cell receptor (beta chain) was profiled in a study of metastatic and nonmetastatic thyroid tumors. This clone has at least ten counts. Each patient came to thyroid surgery without any prior treatment (of any kind). TCRdb ran MiXCR on the PCR reads. The table shows about 70,000 clones, with less than 20% occurring only once. This CDR3 is 13 amino acids long. Trimming removed 6 bases from V and 5 bases from J, with 13 bases in between. This sequence was found in a female donor with papillary thyroid cancer or a benign thyroid nodule (not recorded which). Some clones in this sample may be carry-over from other donors' samples. Source material: blood. The J gene is TRBJ1-1, the V gene TRBV12-3 or TRBV12-4; D gene unclear. CDR3 sequence: CASSRDRGTEAFF. In DNA, the CDR3 is TGTGCCAGCAGCCGGGATCGAGGGACTGAAGCTTTCTTT.